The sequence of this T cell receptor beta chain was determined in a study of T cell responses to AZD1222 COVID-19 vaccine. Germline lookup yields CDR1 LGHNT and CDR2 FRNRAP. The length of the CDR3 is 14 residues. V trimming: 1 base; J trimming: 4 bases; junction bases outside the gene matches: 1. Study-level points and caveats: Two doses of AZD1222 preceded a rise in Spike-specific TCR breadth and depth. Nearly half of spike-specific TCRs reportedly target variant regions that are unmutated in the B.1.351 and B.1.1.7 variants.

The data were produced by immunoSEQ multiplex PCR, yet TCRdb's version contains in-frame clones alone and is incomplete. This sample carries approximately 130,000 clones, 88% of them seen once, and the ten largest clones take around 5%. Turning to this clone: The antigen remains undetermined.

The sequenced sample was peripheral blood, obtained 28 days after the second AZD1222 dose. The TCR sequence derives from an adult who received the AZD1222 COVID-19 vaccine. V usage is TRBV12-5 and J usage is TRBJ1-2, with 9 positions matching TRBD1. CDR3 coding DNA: TGTGCTAGTGGTTTGGGACAGGGGGTCTATGGCTACACCTTC. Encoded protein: CASGLGQGVYGYTF.